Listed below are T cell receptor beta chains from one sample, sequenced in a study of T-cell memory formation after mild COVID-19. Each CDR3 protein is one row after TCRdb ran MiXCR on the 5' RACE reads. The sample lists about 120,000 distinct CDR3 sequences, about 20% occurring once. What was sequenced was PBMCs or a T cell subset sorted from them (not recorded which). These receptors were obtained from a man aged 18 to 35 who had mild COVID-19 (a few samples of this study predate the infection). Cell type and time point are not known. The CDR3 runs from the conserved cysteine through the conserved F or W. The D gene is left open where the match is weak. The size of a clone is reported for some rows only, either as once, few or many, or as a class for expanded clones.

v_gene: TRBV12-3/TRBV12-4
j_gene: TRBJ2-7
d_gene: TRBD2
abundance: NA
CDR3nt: TGTGCCAGCAGTTCGAAGGGACTAGCGGGGAACTACGAGCAGTACTTC
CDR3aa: CASSSKGLAGNYEQYF

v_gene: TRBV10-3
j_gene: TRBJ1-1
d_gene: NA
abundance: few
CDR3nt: TGTGCCGCCCGGGATTCATCGGGGGACACTGAAGCTTTCTTT
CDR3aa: CAARDSSGDTEAFF

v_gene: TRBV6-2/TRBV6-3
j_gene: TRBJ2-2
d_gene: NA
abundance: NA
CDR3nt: TGTGCCAGCAGTTACGTCCTCCTCACCGGGGAGCTGTTTTTT
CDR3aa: CASSYVLLTGELFF

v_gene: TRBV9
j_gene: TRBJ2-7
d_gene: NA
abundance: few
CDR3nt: TGTGCCAGCAGCGTAGCTGCGGGGGCGTCCTACGAGCAGTACTTC
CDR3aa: CASSVAAGASYEQYF

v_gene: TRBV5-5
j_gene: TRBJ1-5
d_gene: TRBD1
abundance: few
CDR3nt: TGTGCCAGCAGCTTGACAGGGGGCAACAATCAGCCCCAGCATTTT
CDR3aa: CASSLTGGNNQPQHF

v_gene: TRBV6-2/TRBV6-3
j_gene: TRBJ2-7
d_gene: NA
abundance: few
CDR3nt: TGTGCCAGCAGCCGAACCTACGAGCAGTACTTC
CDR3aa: CASSRTYEQYF

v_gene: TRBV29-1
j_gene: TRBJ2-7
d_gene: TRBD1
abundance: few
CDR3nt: TGCAGCGTTGAAAGGTTTGGGACAGGTATCTCCTACGAGCAGTACTTC
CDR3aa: CSVERFGTGISYEQYF

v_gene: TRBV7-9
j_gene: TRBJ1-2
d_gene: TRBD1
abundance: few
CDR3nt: TGTGCCAGCAGCTTGGGACAGGGAACTAACTATGGCTACACCTTC
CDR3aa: CASSLGQGTNYGYTF

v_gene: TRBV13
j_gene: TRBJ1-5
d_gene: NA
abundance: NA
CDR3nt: TGTGCCAGCAGCTTCGGTATAATGGGTCAGCCCCAGCATTTT
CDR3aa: CASSFGIMGQPQHF

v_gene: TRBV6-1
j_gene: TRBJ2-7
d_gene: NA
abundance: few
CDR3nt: TGTGCCAGCAGTGAAGCGGGCAGACTAGACCGCTACGAGCAGTACTTC
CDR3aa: CASSEAGRLDRYEQYF

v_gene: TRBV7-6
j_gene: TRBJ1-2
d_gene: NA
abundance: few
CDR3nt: TGTGCCAGCAGCCATGGGGGGGGCTATGGCTACACCTTC
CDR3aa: CASSHGGGYGYTF

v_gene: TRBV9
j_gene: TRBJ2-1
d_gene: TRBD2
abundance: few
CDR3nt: TGTGCCAGCAGCCCCAGGGATCGGGGGGGGTCCAATGAGCAGTTCTTC
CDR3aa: CASSPRDRGGSNEQFF

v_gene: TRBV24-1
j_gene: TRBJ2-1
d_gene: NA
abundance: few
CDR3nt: TGTGCCACCAGTGGAGTCCTGGGGGTCGATGAGCAGTTCTTC
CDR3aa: CATSGVLGVDEQFF

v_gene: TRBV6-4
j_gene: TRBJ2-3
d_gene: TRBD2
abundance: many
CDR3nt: TGTGCCAGCAGTGAAGGAGCGGGGGCCGCAGATACGCAGTATTTT
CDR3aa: CASSEGAGAADTQYF

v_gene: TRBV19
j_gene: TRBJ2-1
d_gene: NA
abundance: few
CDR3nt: TGTGCCAGTAGTTTAGGACCCCTCAATGAGCAGTTCTTC
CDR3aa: CASSLGPLNEQFF

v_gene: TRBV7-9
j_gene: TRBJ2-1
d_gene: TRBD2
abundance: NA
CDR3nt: TGTGCCAGCAGTTCAGCGGGGGCGGGCTACAATGAGCAGTTCTTC
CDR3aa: CASSSAGAGYNEQFF

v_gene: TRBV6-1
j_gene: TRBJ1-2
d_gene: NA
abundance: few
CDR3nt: TGTGCCAGCAGTCTTGCCGAGACAGTGCTCGGCTACACCTTC
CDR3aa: CASSLAETVLGYTF

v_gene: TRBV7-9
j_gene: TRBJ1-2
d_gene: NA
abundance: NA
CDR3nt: TGTGCCAGCAGCCCGGGTGAGAACTATGGCTACACCTTC
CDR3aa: CASSPGENYGYTF

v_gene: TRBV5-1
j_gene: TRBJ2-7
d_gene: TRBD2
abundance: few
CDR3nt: TGCGCCAGCAGCTGGACCCCTAGCGGGGGGGCCGGGGAGCAGTACTTC
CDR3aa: CASSWTPSGGAGEQYF

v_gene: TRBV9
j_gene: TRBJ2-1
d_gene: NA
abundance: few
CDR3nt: TGTGCCAGCAGCCCGACTATCAGCAATGAGCAGTTCTTC
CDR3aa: CASSPTISNEQFF

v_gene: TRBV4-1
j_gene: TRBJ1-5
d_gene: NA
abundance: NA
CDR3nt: TGCGCCAGCAGCCATGCTCTAAGGACAGAGTTGAATCAGCCCCAGCATTTT
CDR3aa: CASSHALRTELNQPQHF

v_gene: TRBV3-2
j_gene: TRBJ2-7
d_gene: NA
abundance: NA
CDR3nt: TGTGCCAGCAGCCAAGCTGAAGGACAGCGGCTCTACGAGCAGTACTTC
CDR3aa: CASSQAEGQRLYEQYF

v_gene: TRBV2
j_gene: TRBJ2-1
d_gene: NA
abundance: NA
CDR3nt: TGTGCCAGCAGTCGCAGGGCCTCCTACAATGAGCAGTTCTTC
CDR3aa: CASSRRASYNEQFF

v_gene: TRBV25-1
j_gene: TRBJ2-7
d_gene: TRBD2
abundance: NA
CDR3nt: TGTGCCAGCAGTGACGGCGGGGGAGGCGGCGAGCAGTACTTC
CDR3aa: CASSDGGGGGEQYF

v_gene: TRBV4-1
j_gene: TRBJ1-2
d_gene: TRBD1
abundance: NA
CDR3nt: TGCGCCAGCAGCCGCGACAGGGGTGACGGCTACACCTTC
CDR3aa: CASSRDRGDGYTF

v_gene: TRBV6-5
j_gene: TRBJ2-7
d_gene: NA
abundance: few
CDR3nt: TGTGCCAGCAGTCCCGACAGATACGAGCAGTACTTC
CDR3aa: CASSPDRYEQYF

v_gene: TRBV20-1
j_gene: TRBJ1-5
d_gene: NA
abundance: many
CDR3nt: TGCAGTGCTAGTGCAGGGGATAGGTATCAGCCCCAGCATTTT
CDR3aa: CSASAGDRYQPQHF

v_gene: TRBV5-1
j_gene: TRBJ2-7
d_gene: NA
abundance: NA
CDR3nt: TGCGCCAGCAGGAATCCCCGGAGCTCCTACGAGCAGTACTTC
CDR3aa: CASRNPRSSYEQYF

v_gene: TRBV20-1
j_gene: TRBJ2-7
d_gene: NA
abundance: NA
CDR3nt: TGCAGTGTGGCGGACTATAGTAAGCCCTACGAGCAGTACTTC
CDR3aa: CSVADYSKPYEQYF

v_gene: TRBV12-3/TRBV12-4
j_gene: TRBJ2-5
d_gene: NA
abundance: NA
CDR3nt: TGTGCCAGCAGTTCCCCGGGGGTGCCTCAGGCAGAGACCCAGTACTTC
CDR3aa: CASSSPGVPQAETQYF

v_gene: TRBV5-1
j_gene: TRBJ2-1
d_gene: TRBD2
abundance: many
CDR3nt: TGTGCCAGCAGCCTGAGCGGGGGGCCCTACAATGAGCAGTTCTTC
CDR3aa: CASSLSGGPYNEQFF

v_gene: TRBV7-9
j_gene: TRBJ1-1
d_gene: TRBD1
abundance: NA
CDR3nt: TGTGCCAGCAGCCCGCAGGGGGGCGGGGGGATCACTGAAGCTTTCTTT
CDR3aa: CASSPQGGGGITEAFF

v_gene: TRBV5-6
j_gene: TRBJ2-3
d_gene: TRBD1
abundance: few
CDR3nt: TGTGCCAGCAGTCCACCCCCGGGACAGGGCCGTGATACGCAGTATTTT
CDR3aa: CASSPPPGQGRDTQYF

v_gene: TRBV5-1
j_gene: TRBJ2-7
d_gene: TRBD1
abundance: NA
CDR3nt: TGCGCCAGCAGCTTGGCCCCAGGGGGTACCTACGAGCAGTACTTC
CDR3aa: CASSLAPGGTYEQYF

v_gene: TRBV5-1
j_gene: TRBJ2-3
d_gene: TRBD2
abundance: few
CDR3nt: TGCGCCAGCAGCTTGCTCGGGGGGATGAGGCGGACAGATACGCAGTATTTT
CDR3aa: CASSLLGGMRRTDTQYF

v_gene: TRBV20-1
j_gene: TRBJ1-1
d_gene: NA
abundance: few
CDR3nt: TGCAGTGCCATGCGAGCTGAAGCTTTCTTT
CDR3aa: CSAMRAEAFF

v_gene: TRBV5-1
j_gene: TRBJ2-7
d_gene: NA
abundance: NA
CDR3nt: TGCGCCAGCAGCTTGGCCGGACAGTCCTACGAGCAGTACTTC
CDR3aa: CASSLAGQSYEQYF

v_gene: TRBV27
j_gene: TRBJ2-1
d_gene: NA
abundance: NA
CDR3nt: TGTGCCAGCAGTCACCCCTACAATGAGCAGTTCTTC
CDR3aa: CASSHPYNEQFF

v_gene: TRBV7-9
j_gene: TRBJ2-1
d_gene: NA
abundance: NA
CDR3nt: TGTGCCAGCAGCTTAAGATCAGGGGGGGCGAATGAGCAGTTCTTC
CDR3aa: CASSLRSGGANEQFF

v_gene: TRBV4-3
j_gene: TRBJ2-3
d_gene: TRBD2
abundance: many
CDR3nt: TGCGCCAGCAGCCCCGAACTAGCGGGGGGGCCAGATACGCAGTATTTT
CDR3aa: CASSPELAGGPDTQYF

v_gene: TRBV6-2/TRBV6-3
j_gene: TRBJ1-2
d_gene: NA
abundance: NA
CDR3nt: TGTGCCAGCAGTTACGGGACCCTTGGCTACACCTTC
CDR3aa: CASSYGTLGYTF

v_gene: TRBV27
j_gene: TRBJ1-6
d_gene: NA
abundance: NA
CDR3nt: TGTGCCAGCCATGGCGGGTTCGCCTATAATTCACCCCTCCACTTT
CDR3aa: CASHGGFAYNSPLHF

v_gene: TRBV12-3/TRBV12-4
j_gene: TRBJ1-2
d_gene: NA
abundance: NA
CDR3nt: TGTGCCAGCAGTTTAGTCCAGGGGACGTATGGCTACACCTTC
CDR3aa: CASSLVQGTYGYTF

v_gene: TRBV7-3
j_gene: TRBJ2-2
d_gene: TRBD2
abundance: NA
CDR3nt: TGTGCCAGCAGCTTACTAGCGGGGTTAACCGGGGAGCTGTTTTTT
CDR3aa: CASSLLAGLTGELFF

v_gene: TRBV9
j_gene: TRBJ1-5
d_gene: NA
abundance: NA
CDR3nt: TGTGCCAGCAGCGAGGGAGGGGTTAGCAATCAGCCCCAGCATTTT
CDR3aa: CASSEGGVSNQPQHF

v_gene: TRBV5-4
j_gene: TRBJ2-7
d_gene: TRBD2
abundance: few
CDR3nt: TGTGCCAGCAGCCCGGGGGGTAGCGGGGAGGAGTACGAGCAGTACTTC
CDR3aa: CASSPGGSGEEYEQYF

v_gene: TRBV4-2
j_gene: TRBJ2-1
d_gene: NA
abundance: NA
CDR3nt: TGTGCCAGCAGCCACCCATTTGGGGGTGAGCAGTTCTTC
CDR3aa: CASSHPFGGEQFF

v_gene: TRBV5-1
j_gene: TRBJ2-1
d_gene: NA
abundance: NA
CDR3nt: TGCGCCAGCAGCTTGGGGGTTTCGGGGTACAATGAGCAGTTCTTC
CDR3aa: CASSLGVSGYNEQFF

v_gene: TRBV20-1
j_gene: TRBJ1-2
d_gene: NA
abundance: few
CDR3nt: TGCAGTGCTAGAGATCTGGAGGGCTATGGCTACACCTTC
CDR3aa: CSARDLEGYGYTF

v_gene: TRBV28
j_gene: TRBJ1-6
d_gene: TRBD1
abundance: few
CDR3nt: TGTGCCAGCAGTTTATTCTTGCGGGACAGGAGAAATTCACCCCTCCACTTT
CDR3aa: CASSLFLRDRRNSPLHF

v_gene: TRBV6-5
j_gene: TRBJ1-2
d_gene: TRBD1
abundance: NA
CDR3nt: TGTGCCAGCAGTTCCCGGGACAGGCTTTTCTATGGCTACACCTTC
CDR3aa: CASSSRDRLFYGYTF

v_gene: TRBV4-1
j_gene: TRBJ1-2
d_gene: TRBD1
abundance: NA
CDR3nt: TGCGCCAGCGGGGACAGGGTCTTCGACTATGGCTACACCTTC
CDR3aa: CASGDRVFDYGYTF

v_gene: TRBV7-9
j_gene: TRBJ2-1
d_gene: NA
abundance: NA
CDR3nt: TGTGCCAGCAGCCCTGTATCCTACAATGAGCAGTTCTTC
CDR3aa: CASSPVSYNEQFF

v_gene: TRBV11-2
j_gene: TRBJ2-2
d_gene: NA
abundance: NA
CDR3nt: TGTGCCAGTTGGATAGGGGACGGGGAGCTGTTTTTT
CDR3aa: CASWIGDGELFF

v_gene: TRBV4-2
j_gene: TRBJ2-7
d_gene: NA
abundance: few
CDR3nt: TGTGCCAGCAGCATCCCGGGGGACGAGCAGTACTTC
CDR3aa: CASSIPGDEQYF

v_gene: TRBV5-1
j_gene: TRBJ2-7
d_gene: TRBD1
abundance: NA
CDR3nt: TGCGCCAGCAGCCTGGGACAGAGTTACTCCTACGAGCAGTACTTC
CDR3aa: CASSLGQSYSYEQYF

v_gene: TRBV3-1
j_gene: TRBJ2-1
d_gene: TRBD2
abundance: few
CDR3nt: TGTGCCAGCAGCCAAGGAGGGCCGGGAGGGAATGAGCAGTTCTTC
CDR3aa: CASSQGGPGGNEQFF

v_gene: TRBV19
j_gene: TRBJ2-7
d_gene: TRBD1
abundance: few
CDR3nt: TGTGCCAGCGGTGACAGGGGTGTTCTCGAGCAGTACTTC
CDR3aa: CASGDRGVLEQYF

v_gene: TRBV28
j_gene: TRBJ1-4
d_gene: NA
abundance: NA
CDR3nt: TGTGCCAGCAGCCCTGGGGAGGGGGCAACTAATGAAAAACTGTTTTTT
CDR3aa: CASSPGEGATNEKLFF